Reported below is one T cell receptor (beta chain). Its antigen is currently unknown. The trim removed 8 bases at V and 6 bases at J, leaving 10 bases unmatched. CDR3 size: 14 residues. The germline gives CDR1 SGHRS, CDR2 YFSETQ. This sample stems from a study of beta chain features in type 1 diabetes. Study conclusions and caveats: Shorter TCRB CDR3s, moderately but significantly so, were found in Type 1 diabetes patients in all four CD4+ subsets.

What was sequenced were expressed TCRB transcripts, since all of the isolated RNA had been reverse transcribed. TCRdb's copy holds only in-frame clones and misses some; the assay was immunoSEQ multiplex PCR. The table has 160,000 or so clones, about 10% seen once. The clonotype was recovered from a woman in her 30s with type 1 diabetes. The chain uses TRBV5-1 and TRBJ2-1; 8 bases are shared with TRBD2. Sample: central memory CD4+ T cells from blood. CDR3 coding DNA: TGCGCCAGGCCCGAACGGGAGGGCCGCAATGAGCAGTTCTTC. Residues: CARPEREGRNEQFF.